This T cell receptor beta chain originates from a study of response to subunit inactivated influenza vaccine. The germline V and J ends were trimmed by 7 bases and 0 bases, with 13 bases remaining between them. CDR1 and CDR2 from the germline V gene are LNHDA and SQIVND (reference sequence). The CDR3 contains 15 residues. This clonotype has just a few counts. No antigen is known for it. TCRdb re-analysed the RT-PCR reads in MiXCR, keeping a single row per CDR3 protein. The profile shows 450,000 to 600,000 distinct CDR3 sequences, approximately 16% of them singletons. Study-wide findings and caveats: Authors suggested few new T cells are recruited by each seasonal influenza vaccination.

This clonotype was obtained from a man aged 50-75 years who received an inactivated influenza vaccine. J is TRBJ1-5 and V is TRBV19, with D perhaps matching TRBD1 (6 bases). The sample consisted of CD4+ T cells sorted from PBMCs, taken 23 months after vaccination. The CDR3 region is CASTVDSYSNQPQHF. The CDR3 DNA sequence: TGTGCCAGTACCGTGGACAGCTATAGCAATCAGCCCCAGCATTTT.